The present TCR beta chain was sequenced within a study of early T cells in non-severe SARS-CoV-2 infection. Background on the study: Whole-blood bulk RNA, unsorted, was sequenced, and chains were unpaired.

MiXCR, run by TCRdb on the 5' RACE reads, gives a single entry per CDR3 protein. The table shows over 30,000 distinct CDR3 sequences, with approximately 5.9% occurring only once. This clonotype was recorded many times. J was trimmed by 4 bases and V by 2 bases; bases with no gene match: 4. The CDR3 contains 15 residues. Germline lookup yields CDR1 LGHDT and CDR2 YNNKEL (reference sequence). This receptor was obtained from an adult who was a healthcare worker with PCR-confirmed SARS-CoV-2 infection or an uninfected control (not recorded which). The sequences come from whole blood, collected at baseline. The chain joins TRBV3-1 to TRBJ2-1; the match to TRBD2 covers 8 bases. CDR3 region: CASSQLSGVYNEQFF. The CDR3, as DNA: TGTGCCAGCAGCCAACTTAGCGGGGTTTACAATGAGCAGTTCTTC.